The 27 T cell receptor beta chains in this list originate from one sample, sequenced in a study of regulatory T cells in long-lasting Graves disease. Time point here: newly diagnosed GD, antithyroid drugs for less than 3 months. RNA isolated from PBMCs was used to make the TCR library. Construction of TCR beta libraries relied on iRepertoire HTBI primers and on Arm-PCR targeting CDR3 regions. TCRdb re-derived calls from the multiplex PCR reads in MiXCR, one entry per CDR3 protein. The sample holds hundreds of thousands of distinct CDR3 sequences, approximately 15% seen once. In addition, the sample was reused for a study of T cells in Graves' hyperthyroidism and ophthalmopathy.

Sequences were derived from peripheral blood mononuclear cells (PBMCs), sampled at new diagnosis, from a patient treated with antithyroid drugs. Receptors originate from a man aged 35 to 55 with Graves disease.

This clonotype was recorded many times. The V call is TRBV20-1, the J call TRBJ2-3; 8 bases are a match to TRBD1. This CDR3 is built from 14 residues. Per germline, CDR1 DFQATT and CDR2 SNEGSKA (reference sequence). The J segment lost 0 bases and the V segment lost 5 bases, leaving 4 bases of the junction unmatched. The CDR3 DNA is TGCAGTGCTGGACAGGGAAGGAGCACAGATACGCAGTATTTT. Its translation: CSAGQGRSTDTQYF.

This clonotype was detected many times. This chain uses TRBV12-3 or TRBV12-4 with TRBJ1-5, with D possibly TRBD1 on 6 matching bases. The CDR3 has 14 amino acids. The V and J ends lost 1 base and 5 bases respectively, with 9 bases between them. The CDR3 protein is CASSLEGGYQPQHF. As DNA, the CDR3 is TGTGCCAGCAGTTTAGAAGGGGGATATCAGCCCCAGCATTTT.

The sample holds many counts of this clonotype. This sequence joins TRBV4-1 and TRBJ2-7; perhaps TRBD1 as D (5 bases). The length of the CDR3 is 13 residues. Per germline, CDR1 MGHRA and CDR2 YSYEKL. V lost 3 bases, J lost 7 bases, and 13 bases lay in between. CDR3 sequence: CASSHLGVREQYF. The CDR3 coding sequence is TGCGCCAGCAGCCATCTAGGGGTTAGGGAGCAGTACTTC.

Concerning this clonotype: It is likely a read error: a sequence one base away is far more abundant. CDR3 amino acids: CASSQAGEEAQYF. CDR3 DNA sequence: TGTGCCAGCAGCCAAGCGGGGGAAGAGGCCCAGTACTTC. The rearrangement links TRBV7-2 to TRBJ2-5; 8 bases line up with TRBD2. The CDR3 consists of 13 residues. Germline assignment: CDR1 SGHTA and CDR2 FQGNSA. Full variable domain (outside the CDR3, taken from reference TRBV7-2 and TRBJ2-5): GAGVSQSPSNKVTEKGKDVELRCDPISGHTALYWYRQSLGQGLEFLIYFQGNSAPDKSGLPSDRFSAERTGGSVSTLTIQRTQQEDSAVYLCASSQAGEEAQYFGPGTRLLVL.

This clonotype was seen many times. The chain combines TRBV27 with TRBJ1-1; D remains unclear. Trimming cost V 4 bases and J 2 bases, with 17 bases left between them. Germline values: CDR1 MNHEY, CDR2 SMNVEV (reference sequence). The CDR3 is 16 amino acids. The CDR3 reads CASSSSIAPPNTEAFF. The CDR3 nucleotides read TGTGCCAGCAGTTCATCAATCGCACCTCCCAACACTGAAGCTTTCTTT.

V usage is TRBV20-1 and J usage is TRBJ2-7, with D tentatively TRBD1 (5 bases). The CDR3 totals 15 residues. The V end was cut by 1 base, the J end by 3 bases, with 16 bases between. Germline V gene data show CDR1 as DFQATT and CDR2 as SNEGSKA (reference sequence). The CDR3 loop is CSARVGRGAYYEQYF. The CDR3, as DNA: TGCAGTGCTAGAGTCGGACGTGGGGCCTACTACGAGCAGTACTTC.

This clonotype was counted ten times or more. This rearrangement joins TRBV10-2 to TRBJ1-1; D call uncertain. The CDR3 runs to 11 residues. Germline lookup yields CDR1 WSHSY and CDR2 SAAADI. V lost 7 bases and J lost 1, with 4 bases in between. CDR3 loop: CASMRNTEAFF. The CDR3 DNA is TGCGCCAGCATGAGGAACACTGAAGCTTTCTTT.

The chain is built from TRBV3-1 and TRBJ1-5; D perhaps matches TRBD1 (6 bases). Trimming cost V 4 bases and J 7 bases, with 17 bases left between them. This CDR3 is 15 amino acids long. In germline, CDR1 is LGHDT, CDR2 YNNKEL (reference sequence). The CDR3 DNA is TGTGCCAGCAGCCGCCTACAGGGTCTCGGGCAGCCCCAGCATTTT. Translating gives CASSRLQGLGQPQHF. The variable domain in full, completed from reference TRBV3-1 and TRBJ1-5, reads DTAVSQTPKYLVTQMGNDKSIKCEQNLGHDTMYWYKQDSKKFLKIMFSYNNKELIINETVPNRFSPKSPDKAHLNLHINSLELGDSAVYFCASSRLQGLGQPQHFGDGTRLSIL.

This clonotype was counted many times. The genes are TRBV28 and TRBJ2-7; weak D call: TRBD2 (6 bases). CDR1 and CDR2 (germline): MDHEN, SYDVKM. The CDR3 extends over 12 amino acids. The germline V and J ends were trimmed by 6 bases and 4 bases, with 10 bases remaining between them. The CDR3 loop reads CASRVEGYEQYF. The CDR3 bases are TGTGCCAGCAGAGTGGAGGGGTACGAGCAGTACTTC.

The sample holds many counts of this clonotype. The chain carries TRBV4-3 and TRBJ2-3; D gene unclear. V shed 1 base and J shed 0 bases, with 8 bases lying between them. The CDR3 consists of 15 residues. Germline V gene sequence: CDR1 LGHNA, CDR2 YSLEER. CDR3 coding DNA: TGCGCCAGCAGCCAAGTAGGAAGAAGCACAGATACGCAGTATTTT. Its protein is CASSQVGRSTDTQYF.

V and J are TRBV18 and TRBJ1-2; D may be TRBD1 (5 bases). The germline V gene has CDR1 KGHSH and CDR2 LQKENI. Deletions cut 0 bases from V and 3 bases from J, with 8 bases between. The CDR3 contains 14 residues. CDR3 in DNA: TGTGCCAGCTCACCACCCGCCAGGGACTATGGCTACACCTTC. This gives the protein CASSPPARDYGYTF.

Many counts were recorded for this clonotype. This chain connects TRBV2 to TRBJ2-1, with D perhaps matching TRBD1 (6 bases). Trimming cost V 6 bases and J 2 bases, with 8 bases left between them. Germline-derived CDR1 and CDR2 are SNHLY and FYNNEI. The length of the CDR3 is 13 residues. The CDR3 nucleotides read TGTGCCAGCAGAAGGGACACCTACAATGAGCAGTTCTTC. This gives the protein CASRRDTYNEQFF.

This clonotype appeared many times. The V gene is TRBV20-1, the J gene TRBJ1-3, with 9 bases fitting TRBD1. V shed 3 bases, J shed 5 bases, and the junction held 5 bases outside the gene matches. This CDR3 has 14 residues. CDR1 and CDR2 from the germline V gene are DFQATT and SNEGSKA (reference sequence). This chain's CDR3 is CSARGQGLRNTIYF. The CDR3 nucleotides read TGCAGTGCTAGGGGACAGGGATTAAGAAACACCATATATTTT.

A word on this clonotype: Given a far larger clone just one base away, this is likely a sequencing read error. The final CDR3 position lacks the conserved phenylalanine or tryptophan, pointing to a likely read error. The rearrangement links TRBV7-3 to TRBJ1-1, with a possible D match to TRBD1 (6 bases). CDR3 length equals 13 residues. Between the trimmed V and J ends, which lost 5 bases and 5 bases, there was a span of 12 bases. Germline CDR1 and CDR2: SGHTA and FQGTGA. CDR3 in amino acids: CASSTNRETEAFS. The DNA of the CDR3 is TGTGCCAGCAGCACTAACAGGGAAACTGAAGCTTTCTCT.

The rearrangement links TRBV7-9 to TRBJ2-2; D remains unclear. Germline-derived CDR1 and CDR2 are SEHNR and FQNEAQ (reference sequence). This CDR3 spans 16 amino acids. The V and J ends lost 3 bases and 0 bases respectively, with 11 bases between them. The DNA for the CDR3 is TGTGCCAGCAGCTTCGGCGCTTACTCGAACACCGGGGAGCTGTTTTTT. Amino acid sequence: CASSFGAYSNTGELFF.

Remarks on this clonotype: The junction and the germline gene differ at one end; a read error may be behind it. The CDR3 DNA reads as TGCAGTGCTCGGACTCGAAGCTCTGGAAGCACCATATATTTT. This translates into CSARTRSSGSTIYF. This chain uses TRBV20-1 with TRBJ1-3; D gene uncertain. Germline CDR1 DFQATT, CDR2 SNEGSKA (reference sequence). CDR3 length: 14 amino acids.

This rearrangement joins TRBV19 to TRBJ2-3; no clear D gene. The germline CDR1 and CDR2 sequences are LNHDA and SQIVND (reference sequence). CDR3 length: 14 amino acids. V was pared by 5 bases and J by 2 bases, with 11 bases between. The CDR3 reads CASSEQISTDTQYF. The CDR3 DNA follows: TGTGCCAGTAGTGAGCAGATTTCCACAGATACGCAGTATTTT. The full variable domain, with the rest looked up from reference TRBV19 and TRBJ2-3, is DGGITQSPKYLFRKEGQNVTLSCEQNLNHDAMYWYRQDPGQGLRLIYYSQIVNDFQKGDIAEGYSVSREKKESFPLTVTSAQKNPTAFYLCASSEQISTDTQYFGPGTRLTVL.

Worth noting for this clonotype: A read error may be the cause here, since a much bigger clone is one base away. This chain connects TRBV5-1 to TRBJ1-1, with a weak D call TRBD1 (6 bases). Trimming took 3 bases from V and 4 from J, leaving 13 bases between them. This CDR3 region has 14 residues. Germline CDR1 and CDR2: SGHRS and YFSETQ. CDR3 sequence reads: CASSSWVGGTEAFF. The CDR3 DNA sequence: TGCGCCAGCAGCTCCTGGGTAGGGGGCACTGAAGCTTTCTTT.

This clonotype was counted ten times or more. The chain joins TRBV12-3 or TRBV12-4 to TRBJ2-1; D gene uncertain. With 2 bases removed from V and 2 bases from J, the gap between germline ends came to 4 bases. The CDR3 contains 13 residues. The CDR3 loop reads CASSLPPYNEQFF. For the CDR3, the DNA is TGTGCCAGCAGTTTACCCCCCTACAATGAGCAGTTCTTC.

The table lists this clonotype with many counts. In DNA, the CDR3 is TGTGCCTGGAGCCTTGATTGGGGGAGCGAGCAGTACTTC. It is translated as CAWSLDWGSEQYF. The genes are TRBV30 and TRBJ2-7, with D possibly called TRBD1 or TRBD2 (5 bases each). This CDR3 has 13 residues. V gave up 3 bases and J gave up 6 bases, with 15 bases separating them. Germline CDR1 reads GTSNPN; CDR2 reads SVGIG (reference sequence). The whole variable domain, filled in from reference TRBV30 and TRBJ2-7, reads SQTIHQWPATLVQPVGSPLSLECTVEGTSNPNLYWYRQAAGRGLQLLFYSVGIGQISSEVPQNLSASRPQDRQFILSSKKLLLSDSGFYLCAWSLDWGSEQYFGPGTRLTVT.

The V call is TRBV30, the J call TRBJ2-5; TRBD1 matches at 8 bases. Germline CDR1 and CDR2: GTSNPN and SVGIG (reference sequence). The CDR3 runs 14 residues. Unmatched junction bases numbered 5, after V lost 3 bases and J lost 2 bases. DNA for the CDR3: TGTGCCTGGAGCTTAACAGGGGGTCAAGAGACCCAGTACTTC. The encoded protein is CAWSLTGGQETQYF. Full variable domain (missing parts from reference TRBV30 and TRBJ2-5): SQTIHQWPATLVQPVGSPLSLECTVEGTSNPNLYWYRQAAGRGLQLLFYSVGIGQISSEVPQNLSASRPQDRQFILSSKKLLLSDSGFYLCAWSLTGGQETQYFGPGTRLLVL.

CDR3 bases: TGTGCCAGCAGCACCCAAGCGGGGGGGCGGAATGAGCAGTTCTTC. It translates to CASSTQAGGRNEQFF. This chain connects TRBV7-3 to TRBJ2-1; TRBD2 matches 10 bases. This CDR3 has 15 amino acids. The V and J ends lost 5 bases and 7 bases, in that order; junction bases with no gene match: 8. The germline gives CDR1 SGHTA, CDR2 FQGTGA.

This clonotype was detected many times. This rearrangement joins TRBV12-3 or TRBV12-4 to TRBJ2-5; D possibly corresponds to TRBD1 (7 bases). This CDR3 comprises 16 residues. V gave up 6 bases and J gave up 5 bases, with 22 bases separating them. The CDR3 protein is CASSLGTALRGETQYF. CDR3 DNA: TGTGCCAGCAGCCTCGGGACAGCTCTACGGGGGGAGACCCAGTACTTC.

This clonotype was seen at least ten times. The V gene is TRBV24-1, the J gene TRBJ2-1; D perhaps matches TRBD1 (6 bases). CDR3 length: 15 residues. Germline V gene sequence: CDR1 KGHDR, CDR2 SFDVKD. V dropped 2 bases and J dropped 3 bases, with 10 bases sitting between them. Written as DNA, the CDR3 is TGTGCCACCAGTGATTCCCAGGGGCGCTACAATGAGCAGTTCTTC. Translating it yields CATSDSQGRYNEQFF.

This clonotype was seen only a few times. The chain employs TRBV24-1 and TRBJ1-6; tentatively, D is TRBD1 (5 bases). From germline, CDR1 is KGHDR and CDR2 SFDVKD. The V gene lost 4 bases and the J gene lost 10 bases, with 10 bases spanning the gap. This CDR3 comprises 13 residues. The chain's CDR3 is CATSEAAGSPLHF. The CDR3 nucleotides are TGTGCCACCAGTGAGGCCGCAGGGTCACCCCTCCACTTT.

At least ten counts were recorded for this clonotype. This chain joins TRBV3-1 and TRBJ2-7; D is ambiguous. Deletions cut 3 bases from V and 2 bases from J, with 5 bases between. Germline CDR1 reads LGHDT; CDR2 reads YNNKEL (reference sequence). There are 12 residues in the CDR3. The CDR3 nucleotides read TGTGCCAGCAGCCAGTCCACCTACGAGCAGTACTTC. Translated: CASSQSTYEQYF.

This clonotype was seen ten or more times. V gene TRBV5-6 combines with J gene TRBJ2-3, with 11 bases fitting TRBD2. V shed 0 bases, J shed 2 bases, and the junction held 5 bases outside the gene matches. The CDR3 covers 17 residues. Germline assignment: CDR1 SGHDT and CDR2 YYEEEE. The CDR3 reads CASSLALAGGTTDTQYF. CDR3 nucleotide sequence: TGTGCCAGCAGCTTGGCGCTAGCGGGGGGAACCACAGATACGCAGTATTTT.